Sequencing of this T cell receptor (beta chain) was carried out in a study of regulatory and conventional T cells in RAG deficiency. Study conclusions and caveats: Shannon entropy fell and Simpson indices rose in RAG-deficient patients.

Worth noting for this clone: What it binds is unknown.

The sorted regulatory T cells were CD4+, CD25-high and CD127-low, with genomic DNA sequenced. Generated by immunoSEQ multiplex PCR, the TCRdb table keeps only in-frame clones and is missing some. Of under 30,000 clones in the sample, under 95% were seen once. These sequences were also reported in another study, on regulatory T cells. That report adds: Amplification used 52 TRBV primers and 13 TRBJ primers.

Sequencing used Tregs sorted from blood. The clonotype was recovered from a human donor in good health.

The CDR3 coding sequence is TGTGCCAGCAGCGTAGGCCCGGGGAGCTCCTACGAGCAGTACTTC. It translates to CASSVGPGSSYEQYF. This sequence joins TRBV9 and TRBJ2-7; TRBD2 might be the D (5 bases). Germline V gives CDR1 SGDLS, CDR2 YYNGEE. V was pared by 0 bases and J by 0 bases, with 10 bases between. This CDR3 contains 15 residues.